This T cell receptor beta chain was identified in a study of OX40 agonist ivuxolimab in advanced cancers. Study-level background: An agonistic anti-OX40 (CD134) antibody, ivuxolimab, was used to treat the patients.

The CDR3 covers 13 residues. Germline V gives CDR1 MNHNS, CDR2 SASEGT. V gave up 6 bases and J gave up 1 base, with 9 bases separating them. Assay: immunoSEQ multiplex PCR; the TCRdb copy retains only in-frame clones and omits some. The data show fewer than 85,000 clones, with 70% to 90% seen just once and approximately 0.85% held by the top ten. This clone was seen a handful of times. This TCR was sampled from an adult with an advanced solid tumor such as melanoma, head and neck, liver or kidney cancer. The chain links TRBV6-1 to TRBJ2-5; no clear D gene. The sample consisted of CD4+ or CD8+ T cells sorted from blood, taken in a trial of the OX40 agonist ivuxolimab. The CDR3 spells CASSQVPQETQYF. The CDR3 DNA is TGTGCCAGCAGCCAGGTCCCCCAAGAGACCCAGTACTTC.